Shown below are 12 T cell receptor beta chains from a single sample sequenced in a study of cytomegalovirus exposure and HLA in healthy donors. Researchers ran the PCR with 60 Vbeta and 13 Jbeta primers. Libraries were prepared by immunoSEQ multiplex PCR; TCRdb keeps only in-frame clonotypes and omits some of them. The sample includes roughly 72,000 clones, 74% seen only once; the top ten take 10% to 12%. The source material was PBMCs. All receptors come from a human donor in good health.

This sequence joins TRBV30 and TRBJ1-5; D unresolved. Germline V gives CDR1 GTSNPN, CDR2 SVGIG (reference sequence). Trimming pared 1 base from V and 7 bases from J, leaving 14 bases between. The CDR3 is made up of 14 amino acids. The CDR3 loop is CAWSDPPREQPQHF. CDR3 in DNA: TGTGCCTGGAGTGACCCTCCGAGAGAGCAGCCCCAGCATTTT.

V is TRBV29-1 and J is TRBJ2-5; 10 bases align to TRBD1. Germline loops: CDR1 SQVTM, CDR2 ANQGSEA. J lost 8 bases, V lost 3 bases, and 6 bases had no gene match. CDR3 size: 13 residues. DNA of the CDR3: TGCAGCGTTGAGTCGGGACAGGGGATTACCCAGTACTTC. It translates to CSVESGQGITQYF.

The chain employs TRBV5-6 and TRBJ1-5; D is unclear. The germline V gene encodes CDR1 SGHDT and CDR2 YYEEEE. The CDR3 extends over 12 amino acids. V was cut by 2 bases and J by 3 bases, with 3 bases left in between. This chain's CDR3 is CASSFLNQPQHF. CDR3 sequence (DNA): TGTGCCAGCAGCTTCCTCAATCAGCCCCAGCATTTT.

The chain employs TRBV9 and TRBJ2-7; 7 bases are a match to TRBD1. The trim removed 4 bases at V and 0 bases at J, leaving 4 bases unmatched. The CDR3 covers 14 residues. Germline V CDR1 and CDR2: SGDLS, YYNGEE. The CDR3 loop reads CASSRGPSSYEQYF. The CDR3, as DNA: TGTGCCAGCAGCAGGGGGCCCAGCTCCTACGAGCAGTACTTC.

A remark on this clone: The sample contains more than one DNA sequence encoding this CDR3. The chain couples TRBV4-1 to TRBJ2-7, with 11 nucleotides matching TRBD2. The CDR3 length is 15 residues. The germline V gene has CDR1 MGHRA and CDR2 YSYEKL. Trimming removed 3 bases from V and 3 bases from J; junction bases left unmatched: 4. The CDR3, as DNA: TGCGCCAGCAGCCACCCTACTAGCGGGAGCTACGAGCAGTACTTC. It codes for CASSHPTSGSYEQYF.

The V and J genes are TRBV7-3 and TRBJ2-5; 7 bases are a match to TRBD2. Germline V gene data show CDR1 as SGHTA and CDR2 as FQGTGA. The V gene end was trimmed by 3 bases and the J gene end by 2 bases; junction bases not matched to a gene: 6. This CDR3 has 15 residues. The CDR3 DNA sequence: TGTGCCAGCAGCTTGGGTAGCGGGTTACAAGAGACCCAGTACTTC. It encodes CASSLGSGLQETQYF.

CDR3 bases: TGTGCCAGCACTAACAGCGGGGGCCTCTCCTACGAGCAGTACTTC. As protein: CASTNSGGLSYEQYF. The J gene is TRBJ2-7, the V gene TRBV6-5; 8 nucleotides match TRBD2. Germline V gene lookup returns CDR1 MNHEY and CDR2 SVGAGI. This CDR3 has 15 amino acids. The junction had 8 bases not matched to a gene; V was cut back by 7 bases and J by 0 bases.

The rearrangement links TRBV7-9 to TRBJ2-7, with D possibly matching TRBD2 (8 bases). V lost 5 bases to trimming and J lost 7 bases, with 18 bases between them. The CDR3 spans 14 residues. CDR1 and CDR2 from the germline V gene are SEHNR and FQNEAQ (reference sequence). CDR3: CASSPREGALEQYF. In DNA form, the CDR3 reads TGTGCCAGCAGCCCCCGGGAGGGGGCGCTTGAGCAGTACTTC. The complete variable domain, with remaining parts taken from reference TRBV7-9 and TRBJ2-7, reads DTGVSQNPRHKITKRGQNVTFRCDPISEHNRLYWYRQTLGQGPEFLTYFQNEAQLEKSRLLSDRFSAERPKGSFSTLEIQRTEQGDSAMYLCASSPREGALEQYFGPGTRLTVT.

This clone occurred once. This rearrangement joins TRBV5-1 to TRBJ2-3, with D tentatively TRBD1 (5 bases). The V end was cut by 3 bases, the J end by 5 bases, with 7 bases between. In germline, CDR1 is SGHRS, CDR2 YFSETQ. CDR3 length: 12 amino acids. CDR3: CASSSTGDTQYF. Here the CDR3 DNA reads TGCGCCAGCAGCTCCACAGGAGATACGCAGTATTTT.

J is TRBJ1-1 and V is TRBV6-1; perhaps TRBD1 as D (5 bases). V was cut by 5 bases and J by 2 bases, with 15 bases left in between. The CDR3 is made up of 15 amino acids. Germline CDR1 and CDR2: MNHNS and SASEGT. This CDR3 is CASSPQPGGNTEAFF. The CDR3 DNA reads as TGTGCCAGCAGTCCTCAACCGGGGGGAAACACTGAAGCTTTCTTT.

This chain links TRBV7-3 with TRBJ2-3; 10 bases map to TRBD1. Germline loops: CDR1 SGHTA, CDR2 FQGTGA. The CDR3 is 14 residues long. The trim removed 4 bases at V and 5 bases at J, leaving 3 bases unmatched. DNA of the CDR3: TGTGCCAGCAGCTCAGGACAGGGGGGAGATACGCAGTATTTT. Encoded protein: CASSSGQGGDTQYF. The full variable domain, in which reference TRBV7-3 and TRBJ2-3 provide the parts outside the CDR3, is GAGVSQTPSNKVTEKGKYVELRCDPISGHTALYWYRQSLGQGPEFLIYFQGTGAADDSGLPNDRFFAVRPEGSVSTLKIQRTERGDSAVYLCASSSGQGGDTQYFGPGTRLTVL.

The gene calls are TRBV7-8 and TRBJ1-5; D unresolved. The CDR3 has 13 residues. With 3 bases removed from V and 7 bases from J, the gap between germline ends came to 10 bases. CDR1 SGHVS and CDR2 FQNEAQ come from the germline V gene. CDR3 in DNA: TGTGCCAGCAGCTTGATGGAGGCACAGCCCCAGCATTTT. Its translation is CASSLMEAQPQHF.